This T cell receptor beta chain was documented in a study of response to subunit inactivated influenza vaccine. At least ten counts were recorded for this clonotype. Trimming left V 6 bases short and J 0 bases short, with 11 bases between. The germline gives CDR1 SQVTM, CDR2 ANQGSEA. The CDR3 has 13 amino acids. One entry per CDR3 protein, called by TCRdb with MiXCR from the RT-PCR reads. The profile shows roughly 630,000 distinct CDR3 sequences, 12% to 15% of them singletons. This clonotype was obtained from a man over 45 who received an inactivated influenza vaccine. The sample was PBMCs from blood, taken 14 days before vaccination. The chain combines TRBV29-1 with TRBJ1-1; D is ambiguous. The CDR3 DNA sequence: TGCAGCGTGAGAATAGATATGAACACTGAAGCTTTCTTT. Protein product: CSVRIDMNTEAFF.